This T cell receptor (beta chain) emerged from a study of response to subunit inactivated influenza vaccine. Study findings and constraints: New T cells are recruited in small numbers by each seasonal influenza vaccination, according to the authors' suggestion.

This clonotype occurred many times. Its antigen is still unknown. TCRdb re-derived calls from the RT-PCR reads in MiXCR, one entry per CDR3 protein. Of about 700,000 distinct CDR3 sequences listed, around 13% are singletons. CDR3 length: 13 residues. Deletions cut 4 bases from V and 0 bases from J, with 6 bases between. The chain couples TRBV12-3 or TRBV12-4 to TRBJ1-2, with D perhaps matching TRBD1 (5 bases). The source of this sequence is a man aged 50 or older who received an inactivated influenza vaccine. The sample here was PBMCs from blood, taken 14 to 15 days before vaccination. As DNA, the CDR3 is TGTGCCAGCAGTTGGGGCGCTAACTATGGCTACACCTTC. Encoded protein: CASSWGANYGYTF.